This T cell receptor beta chain comes out of a study of blood T cell repertoires in COVID-19. Study-level background: Specimens from acute and convalescent COVID-19 originated in the United States, Italy and Spain. Nucleic acid was either cDNA or gDNA, and it came from T cells, B-cell-depleted T cells, or PBMCs.

Per the study methods: Counts of nucleated cells, estimated from reference gene primer amplification, were obtained. Generated by immunoSEQ multiplex PCR, the TCRdb table keeps only in-frame clones and is missing some. V and J calls and clone size come straight from that table; D and trimming were deduced from the DNA. The data show approximately 360,000 clones, around 90% seen once. The trim removed 4 bases at V and 4 bases at J, leaving 5 bases unmatched. CDR1 is SGHKS, CDR2 YYEKEE, per germline (reference sequence). CDR3 length: 15 amino acids. The chain joins TRBV5-5 to TRBJ1-1; 12 bases match TRBD1. The TCR was taken from a man in his late teens or twenties with active or convalescent COVID-19. The sequencing input was peripheral blood. The chain's CDR3 is CASSAGTGGGTEAFF. CDR3 sequence (DNA): TGTGCCAGCAGCGCCGGGACAGGGGGCGGCACTGAAGCTTTCTTT.